This T cell receptor (beta chain) originates from a study of cytomegalovirus exposure and HLA in healthy donors. This CDR3 region has 15 residues. Germline CDR1 is SEHNR and CDR2 is FQNEAQ (reference sequence). TCRdb's copy holds only in-frame clones and misses some; the assay was immunoSEQ multiplex PCR. Among some 180,000 clones, roughly three quarters were seen once, and the ten largest hold around 1.3%. As to this clone: The junction departs from the called germline gene at one end, perhaps through a read error.

This TCR was sampled from a woman aged 30 to 39 in good health and CMV-seronegative. The specimen sequenced was PBMCs. V gene TRBV7-9 combines with J gene TRBJ1-5; D remains unclear. The CDR3: CASSLAGSHNQPQHF. The CDR3 coding sequence is TGTGCCAGCAGCCTAGCGGGGAGCCACAATCAGCCCCAGCATTTT.